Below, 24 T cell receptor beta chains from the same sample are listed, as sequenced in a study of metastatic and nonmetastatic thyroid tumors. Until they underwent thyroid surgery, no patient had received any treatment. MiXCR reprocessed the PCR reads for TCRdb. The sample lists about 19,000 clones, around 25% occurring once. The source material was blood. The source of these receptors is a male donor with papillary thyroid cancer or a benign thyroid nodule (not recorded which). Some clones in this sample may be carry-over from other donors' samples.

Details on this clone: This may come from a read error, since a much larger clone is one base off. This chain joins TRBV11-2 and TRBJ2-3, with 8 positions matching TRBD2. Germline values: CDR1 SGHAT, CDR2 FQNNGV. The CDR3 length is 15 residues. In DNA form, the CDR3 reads TGTGCCAGAAGCTTAGGCGGCGGGGGGAGCGGTACGCAGTACTTT. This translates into CARSLGGGGSGTQYF.

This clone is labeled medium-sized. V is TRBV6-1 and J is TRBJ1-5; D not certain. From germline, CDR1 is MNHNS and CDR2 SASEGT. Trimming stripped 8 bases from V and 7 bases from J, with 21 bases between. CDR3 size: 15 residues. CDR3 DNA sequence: TGTGCCAGCCAATGGGAGGGAAGGTCATTACAGCCCCAGCATTTT. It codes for CASQWEGRSLQPQHF.

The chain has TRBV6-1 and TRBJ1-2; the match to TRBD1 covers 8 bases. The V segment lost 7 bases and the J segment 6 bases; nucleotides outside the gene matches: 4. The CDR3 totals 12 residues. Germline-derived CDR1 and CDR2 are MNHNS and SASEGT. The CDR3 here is CASNPDRDGYTF. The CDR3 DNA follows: TGTGCCAGCAACCCGGACAGGGATGGCTACACCTTC.

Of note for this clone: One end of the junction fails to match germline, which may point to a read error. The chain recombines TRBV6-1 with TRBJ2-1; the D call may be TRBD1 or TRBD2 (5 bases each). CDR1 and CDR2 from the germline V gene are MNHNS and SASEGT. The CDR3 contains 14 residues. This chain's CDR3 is CPSKSGQSYNEQFF. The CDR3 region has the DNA TGTCCCAGCAAATCGGGGCAGTCCTACAATGAGCAGTTCTTC.

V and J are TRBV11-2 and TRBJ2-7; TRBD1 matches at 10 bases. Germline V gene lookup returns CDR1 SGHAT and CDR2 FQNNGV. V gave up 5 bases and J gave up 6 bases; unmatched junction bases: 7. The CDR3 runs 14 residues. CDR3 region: CASSPPGTGAEQYF. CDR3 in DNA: TGTGCCAGCAGCCCCCCCGGGACAGGGGCCGAGCAGTACTTC.

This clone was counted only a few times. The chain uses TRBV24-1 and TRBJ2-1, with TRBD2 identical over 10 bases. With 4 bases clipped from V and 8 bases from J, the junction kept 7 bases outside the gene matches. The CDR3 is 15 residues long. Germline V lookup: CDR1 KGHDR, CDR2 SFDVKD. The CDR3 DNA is TGTGCCACCAGTGACAGTACTAGCGGGATCGATGAGCAGTTCTTC. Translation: CATSDSTSGIDEQFF.

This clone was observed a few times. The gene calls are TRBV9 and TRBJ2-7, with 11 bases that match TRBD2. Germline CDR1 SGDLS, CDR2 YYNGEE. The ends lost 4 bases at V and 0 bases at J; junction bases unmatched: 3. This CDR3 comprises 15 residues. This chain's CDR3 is CASSPGLAGSYEQYF. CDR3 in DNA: TGTGCCAGCAGCCCCGGACTAGCGGGCTCCTACGAGCAGTACTTC.

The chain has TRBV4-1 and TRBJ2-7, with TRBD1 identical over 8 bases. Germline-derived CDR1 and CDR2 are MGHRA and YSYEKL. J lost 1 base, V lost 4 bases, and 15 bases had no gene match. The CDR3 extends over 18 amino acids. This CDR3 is CASSPDREIGSMSYEQYF. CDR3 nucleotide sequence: TGCGCCAGCAGCCCGGACAGGGAAATCGGAAGCATGTCCTACGAGCAGTACTTC.

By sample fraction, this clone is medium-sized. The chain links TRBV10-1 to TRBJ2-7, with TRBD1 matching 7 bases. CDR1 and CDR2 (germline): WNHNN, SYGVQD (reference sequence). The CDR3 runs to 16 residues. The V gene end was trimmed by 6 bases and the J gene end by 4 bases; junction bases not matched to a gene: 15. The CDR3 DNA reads TGCGCCAGCAGACCTAAGACAGGGTTCGGTAGTTACGAGCAGTACTTC. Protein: CASRPKTGFGSYEQYF.

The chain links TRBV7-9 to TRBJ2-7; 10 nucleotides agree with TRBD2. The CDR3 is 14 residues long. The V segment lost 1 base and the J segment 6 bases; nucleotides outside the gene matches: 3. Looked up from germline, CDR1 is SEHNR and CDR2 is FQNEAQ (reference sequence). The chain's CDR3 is CASSLGGLAPEQYF. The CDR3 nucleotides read TGTGCCAGCAGCTTAGGGGGACTAGCGCCCGAGCAGTACTTC.

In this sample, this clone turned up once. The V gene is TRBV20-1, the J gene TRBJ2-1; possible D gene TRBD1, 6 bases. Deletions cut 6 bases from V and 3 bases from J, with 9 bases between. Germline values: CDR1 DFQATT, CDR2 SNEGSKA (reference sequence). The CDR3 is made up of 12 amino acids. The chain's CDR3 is CSARTVYNEQFF. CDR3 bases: TGCAGTGCGCGGACAGTCTACAATGAGCAGTTCTTC.

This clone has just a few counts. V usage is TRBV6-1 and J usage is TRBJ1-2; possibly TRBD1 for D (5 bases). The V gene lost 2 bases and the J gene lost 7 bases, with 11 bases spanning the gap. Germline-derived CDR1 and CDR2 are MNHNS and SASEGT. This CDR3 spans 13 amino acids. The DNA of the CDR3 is TGTGCCAGCAGTGAAATCCAGGACACTGGCTACACCTTC. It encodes CASSEIQDTGYTF.

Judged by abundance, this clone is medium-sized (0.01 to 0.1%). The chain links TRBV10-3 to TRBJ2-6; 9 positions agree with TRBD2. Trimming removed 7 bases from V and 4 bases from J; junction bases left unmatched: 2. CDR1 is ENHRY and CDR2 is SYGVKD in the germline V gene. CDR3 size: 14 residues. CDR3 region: CAIIAGAGANVLTF. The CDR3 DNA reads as TGTGCCATCATAGCGGGAGCAGGGGCCAACGTCCTGACTTTC.

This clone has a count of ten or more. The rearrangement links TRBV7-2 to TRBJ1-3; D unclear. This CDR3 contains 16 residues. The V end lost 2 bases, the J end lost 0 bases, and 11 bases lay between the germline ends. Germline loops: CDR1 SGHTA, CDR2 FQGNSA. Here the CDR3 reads CASSLFWSGSGNTIYF. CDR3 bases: TGTGCCAGCAGCTTATTTTGGTCGGGCTCTGGAAACACCATATATTTT.

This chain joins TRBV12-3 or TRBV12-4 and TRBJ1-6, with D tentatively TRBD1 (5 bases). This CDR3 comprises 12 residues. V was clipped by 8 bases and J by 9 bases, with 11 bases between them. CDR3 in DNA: TGTGCCAGCGGCAGGGAAGGTTCACCCCTCCACTTT. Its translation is CASGREGSPLHF.

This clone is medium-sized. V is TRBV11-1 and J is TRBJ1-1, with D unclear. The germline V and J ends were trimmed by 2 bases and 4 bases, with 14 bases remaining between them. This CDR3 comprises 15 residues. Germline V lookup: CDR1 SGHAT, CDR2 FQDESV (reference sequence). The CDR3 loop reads CASSLPRRRPTEAFF. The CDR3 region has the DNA TGTGCCAGCAGCTTACCGCGTAGACGACCCACTGAAGCTTTCTTT.

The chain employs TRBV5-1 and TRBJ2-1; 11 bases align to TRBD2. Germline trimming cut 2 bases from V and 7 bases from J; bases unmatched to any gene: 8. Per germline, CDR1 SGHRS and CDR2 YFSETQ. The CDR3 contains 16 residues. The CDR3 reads CASSFLAGGPGNEQFF. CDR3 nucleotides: TGCGCCAGCAGCTTTCTAGCGGGAGGACCGGGTAATGAGCAGTTCTTC.

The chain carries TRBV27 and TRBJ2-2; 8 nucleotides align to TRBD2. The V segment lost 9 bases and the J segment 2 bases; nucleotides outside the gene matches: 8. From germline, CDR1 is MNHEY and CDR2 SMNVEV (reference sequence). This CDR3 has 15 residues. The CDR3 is CASRDLAGNTGELFF. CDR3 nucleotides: TGTGCCAGTCGTGACCTAGCGGGTAACACCGGGGAGCTGTTTTTT.

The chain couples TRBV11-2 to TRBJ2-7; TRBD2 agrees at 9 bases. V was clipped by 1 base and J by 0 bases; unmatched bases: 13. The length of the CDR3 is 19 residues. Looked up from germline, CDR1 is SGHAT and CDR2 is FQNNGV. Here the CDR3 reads CASSLGLGGGSGSSYEQYF. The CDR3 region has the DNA TGTGCCAGCAGCTTAGGATTAGGCGGCGGTAGCGGGAGCTCCTACGAGCAGTACTTC.

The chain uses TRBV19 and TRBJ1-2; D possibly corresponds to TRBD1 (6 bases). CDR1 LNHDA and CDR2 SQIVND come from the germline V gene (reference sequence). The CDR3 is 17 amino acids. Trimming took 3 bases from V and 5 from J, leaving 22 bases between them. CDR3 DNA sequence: TGTGCCAGTAGTATGAGGCAGGGGCTCCTTAACGTATATGGCTACACCTTC. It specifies CASSMRQGLLNVYGYTF.

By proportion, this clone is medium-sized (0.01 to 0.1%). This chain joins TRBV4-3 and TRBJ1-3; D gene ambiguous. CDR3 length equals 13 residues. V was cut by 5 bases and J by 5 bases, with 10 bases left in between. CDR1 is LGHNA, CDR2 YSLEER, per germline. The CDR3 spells CASSGRGRNTIYF. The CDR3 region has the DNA TGCGCCAGCAGCGGCCGTGGGAGAAACACCATATATTTT.

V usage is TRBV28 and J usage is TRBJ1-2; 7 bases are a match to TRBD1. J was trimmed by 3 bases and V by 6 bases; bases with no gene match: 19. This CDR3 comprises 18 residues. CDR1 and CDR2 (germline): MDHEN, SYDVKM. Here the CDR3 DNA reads TGTGCCAGCAGACCCGACAGGGTTCTCTCCCCCTTTGACTATGGCTACACCTTC. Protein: CASRPDRVLSPFDYGYTF.

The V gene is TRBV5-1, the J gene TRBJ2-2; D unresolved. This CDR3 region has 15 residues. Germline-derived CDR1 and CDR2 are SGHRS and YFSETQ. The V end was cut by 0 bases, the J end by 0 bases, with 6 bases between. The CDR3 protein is CASSLADPNTGELFF. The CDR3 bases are TGCGCCAGCAGCTTGGCAGACCCGAACACCGGGGAGCTGTTTTTT.

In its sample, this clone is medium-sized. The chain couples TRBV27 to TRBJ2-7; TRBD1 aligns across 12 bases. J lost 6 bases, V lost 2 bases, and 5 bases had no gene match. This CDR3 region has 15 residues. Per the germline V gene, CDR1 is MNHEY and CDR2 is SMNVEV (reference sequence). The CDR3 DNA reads TGTGCCAGCAGTTTAGGGACAGGGGGCTCTTCCGAGCAGTACTTC. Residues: CASSLGTGGSSEQYF.